Shown below are 23 T cell receptor beta chains from a single sample sequenced in a study of blood T cell repertoires in COVID-19. Data came from immunoSEQ multiplex PCR; TCRdb stores just in-frame clones and leaves some out. The sample includes approximately 46,000 clones, about 76% of them seen just once. The material sequenced was peripheral blood. The receptors were gathered from a woman older than 75 with COVID-19, enrolled during active disease.

This clone came up once. V gene TRBV5-1 combines with J gene TRBJ2-7; 9 positions match TRBD2. Trimming cost V 5 bases and J 6 bases; bases outside gene matches: 9. CDR3 length: 14 residues. Germline V CDR1 and CDR2: SGHRS, YFSETQ. DNA for the CDR3: TGCGCCAGCAGAGGCGGGAGGGCCGCATCCGAGCAGTACTTC. This codes for CASRGGRAASEQYF.

The rearrangement joins TRBV5-1 to TRBJ2-7, with D possibly matching TRBD1 (6 bases). In germline, CDR1 is SGHRS, CDR2 YFSETQ. The CDR3 loop spans 15 amino acids. Trimming left V 0 bases short and J 0 bases short, with 10 bases between. CDR3 coding DNA: TGCGCCAGCAGCTTGGACAGGGTGCCCTCCTACGAGCAGTACTTC. Its protein product is CASSLDRVPSYEQYF. The whole variable domain, remainder taken from reference TRBV5-1 and TRBJ2-7, is KAGVTQTPRYLIKTRGQQVTLSCSPISGHRSVSWYQQTPGQGLQFLFEYFSETQRNKGNFPGRFSGRQFSNSRSEMNVSTLELGDSALYLCASSLDRVPSYEQYFGPGTRLTVT.

V is TRBV7-9 and J is TRBJ2-1; 13 nucleotides match TRBD2. Looked up from germline, CDR1 is SEHNR and CDR2 is FQNEAQ (reference sequence). This CDR3 region has 17 residues. With 0 bases clipped from V and 8 bases from J, the junction kept 7 bases outside the gene matches. CDR3 sequence reads: CASSLAVGTSGIYEQFF. CDR3 nucleotide sequence: TGTGCCAGCAGCTTAGCCGTGGGGACTAGCGGGATATATGAGCAGTTCTTC.

This chain connects TRBV18 to TRBJ2-3, with 10 bases identical to TRBD2. J gave up 5 bases and V 1 base, and 9 bases lay outside the gene matches. The germline gives CDR1 KGHSH, CDR2 LQKENI. CDR3 length: 17 residues. The CDR3 spells CASSPQPSGSGGDTQYF. The CDR3 DNA follows: TGTGCCAGCTCACCACAACCTAGCGGGAGTGGAGGAGATACGCAGTATTTT.

This chain connects TRBV2 to TRBJ2-7; possibly TRBD2 for D (6 bases). Germline V gene data show CDR1 as SNHLY and CDR2 as FYNNEI. V was cut by 6 bases and J by 4 bases, with 19 bases left in between. This CDR3 spans 15 amino acids. The CDR3 reads CASSVLRGGKYEQYF. The CDR3 bases are TGTGCCAGCAGCGTCCTTAGAGGAGGGAAGTACGAGCAGTACTTC.

The chain uses TRBV6-5 and TRBJ1-1, with D tentatively TRBD1 (5 bases). CDR1 and CDR2 (germline): MNHEY, SVGAGI. Trimming left V 2 bases short and J 6 bases short, with 10 bases between. The CDR3 totals 13 residues. CDR3 in DNA: TGTGCCAGCAGTTACGGGACTTCCTCTGAAGCTTTCTTT. Protein sequence: CASSYGTSSEAFF.

V gene TRBV3-1 (or the pseudogene TRBV3-2) combines with J gene TRBJ2-1; 8 positions agree with TRBD2. The germline V gene has CDR1 LGHDT and CDR2 YNNKEL (reference sequence). The V and J ends lost 1 base and 3 bases, in that order; junction bases with no gene match: 2. This CDR3 spans 15 amino acids. Here the CDR3 reads CASSQALAGYNEQFF. Written as DNA, the CDR3 is TGTGCCAGCAGCCAAGCTCTAGCGGGCTACAATGAGCAGTTCTTC.

The genes are TRBV6-5 and TRBJ2-7; possibly TRBD2 for D (6 bases). Trimming left V 6 bases short and J 0 bases short, with 9 bases between. There are 13 residues in the CDR3. The germline V gene has CDR1 MNHEY and CDR2 SVGAGI. CDR3 in DNA: TGTGCCAGCAGCGGGGGTCCCTCCTACGAGCAGTACTTC. It yields the protein CASSGGPSYEQYF.

This clone appeared a few times. The J gene is TRBJ2-1, the V gene TRBV18; 8 nucleotides match TRBD1. Germline V lookup: CDR1 KGHSH, CDR2 LQKENI. The CDR3 covers 16 residues. Losses at the gene ends were 3 bases for V and 2 bases for J; bases not matched to a gene: 6. The CDR3 here is CASSPPQGVTYNEQFF. Written as DNA, the CDR3 is TGTGCCAGCTCACCCCCACAGGGGGTCACCTACAATGAGCAGTTCTTC. The full variable domain, with the rest looked up from reference TRBV18 and TRBJ2-1, is NAGVMQNPRHLVRRRGQEARLRCSPMKGHSHVYWYRQLPEEGLKFMVYLQKENIIDESGMPKERFSAEFPKEGPSILRIQQVVRGDSAAYFCASSPPQGVTYNEQFFGPGTRLTVL.

This chain links TRBV2 with TRBJ2-3; 11 bases are shared with TRBD2. After removal of 7 bases from V and 6 bases from J, the junction contained 12 bases not matched to a gene. CDR3 length: 16 amino acids. Germline V gene sequence: CDR1 SNHLY, CDR2 FYNNEI. The CDR3 loop reads CASTDDVAGGPDTQYF. The CDR3 DNA reads TGTGCCAGCACCGACGATGTAGCGGGAGGGCCGGATACGCAGTATTTT.

The chain couples TRBV4-1 to TRBJ2-3; 8 nucleotides match TRBD1. V trimming: 8 bases; J trimming: 7 bases; junction bases outside the gene matches: 11. Germline V gives CDR1 MGHRA, CDR2 YSYEKL. The CDR3 spans 14 residues. CDR3 loop: CASETGDSLNTQYF. The CDR3 DNA follows: TGCGCCAGCGAGACAGGGGATTCTTTGAATACGCAGTATTTT.

The rearrangement uses TRBV23-1 and TRBJ1-1; tentatively, D is TRBD1 (6 bases). TRBV23-1 is treated as an ORF (open reading frame) with a function not yet certain. Trimming pared 4 bases from V and 3 bases from J, leaving 15 bases between. The CDR3 sequence is 15 residues long. DNA of the CDR3: TGCGCCAGCAGTCGTCCCTTAGGGGGACACACTGAAGCTTTCTTT. This sequence encodes CASSRPLGGHTEAFF.

The chain is built from TRBV18 and TRBJ1-2; 7 bases align to TRBD1. This CDR3 spans 17 amino acids. CDR1 KGHSH and CDR2 LQKENI come from the germline V gene. With V trimmed by 6 bases and J by 3 bases, 16 bases remained unmatched. DNA of the CDR3: TGTGCCAGCTCCACCTCAACGTTCGGACAGGAGGACTATGGCTACACCTTC. This encodes CASSTSTFGQEDYGYTF. The full variable domain, its missing parts supplied by reference TRBV18 and TRBJ1-2, is NAGVMQNPRHLVRRRGQEARLRCSPMKGHSHVYWYRQLPEEGLKFMVYLQKENIIDESGMPKERFSAEFPKEGPSILRIQQVVRGDSAAYFCASSTSTFGQEDYGYTFGSGTRLTVV.

This clone came up a few times. Other DNA sequences in the same sample also yield this CDR3. The chain employs TRBV3-1 (or the pseudogene TRBV3-2) and TRBJ1-5; possible D gene TRBD1, 5 bases. The V gene lost 3 bases and the J gene lost 7 bases, with 10 bases spanning the gap. The CDR3 contains 13 residues. Germline V gives CDR1 LGHDT, CDR2 YNNKEL (reference sequence). The CDR3 protein is CASSQRGGQPQHF. For the CDR3, the DNA is TGTGCCAGCAGCCAGCGGGGGGGACAGCCCCAGCATTTT.

V is TRBV15 and J is TRBJ1-5, with 7 bases lining up with TRBD1. With V trimmed by 5 bases and J by 5 bases, 9 bases remained unmatched. This CDR3 is built from 15 residues. The germline V gene encodes CDR1 LNHNV and CDR2 YYDKDF (reference sequence). CDR3 DNA: TGTGCCACCAGCCCAAGGGACAGAGCGGATCAGCCCCAGCATTTT. Translated: CATSPRDRADQPQHF. The full variable domain, with the rest looked up from reference TRBV15 and TRBJ1-5, is DAMVIQNPRYQVTQFGKPVTLSCSQTLNHNVMYWYQQKSSQAPKLLFHYYDKDFNNEADTPDNFQSRRPNTSFCFLDIRSPGLGDTAMYLCATSPRDRADQPQHFGDGTRLSIL.

V gene TRBV7-9 combines with J gene TRBJ2-2; 7 bases align to TRBD1. Germline V gene sequence: CDR1 SEHNR, CDR2 FQNEAQ (reference sequence). CDR3 length: 14 residues. The ends lost 6 bases at V and 0 bases at J; junction bases unmatched: 1. In DNA form, the CDR3 reads TGTGCCAGCAGAGGACAGGCGAACACCGGGGAGCTGTTTTTT. Its protein product is CASRGQANTGELFF.

The chain uses TRBV7-2 and TRBJ1-5; maybe TRBD1 (5 bases). Trimming took off 2 bases at V and 3 bases at J, with 11 bases between the two ends. CDR1 SGHTA and CDR2 FQGNSA come from the germline V gene. CDR3 length equals 15 residues. The DNA for the CDR3 is TGTGCCAGCAGCTTAACCGCACAGGACAATCAGCCCCAGCATTTT. Protein: CASSLTAQDNQPQHF.

This CDR3 is CASSLARGNTEAFF. The CDR3 DNA sequence: TGTGCCAGCAGTTTGGCCCGGGGGAACACTGAAGCTTTCTTT. The genes are TRBV27 and TRBJ1-1; D is ambiguous. CDR3 length equals 14 residues. Germline V gene lookup returns CDR1 MNHEY and CDR2 SMNVEV (reference sequence). V gave up 3 bases and J gave up 1 base, with 9 bases separating them.

CDR3 sequence (DNA): TGCGCCAGTCTTCTAGCGGGAGAGCCAGATACGCAGTATTTT. Translated: CASLLAGEPDTQYF. V usage is TRBV10-1 and J usage is TRBJ2-3; TRBD2 matches 10 bases. There are 14 residues in the CDR3. The V gene's germline CDR1 is WNHNN and CDR2 SYGVQD (reference sequence). The trim removed 9 bases at V and 4 bases at J, leaving 7 bases unmatched.

V and J are TRBV3-1 (or the pseudogene TRBV3-2) and TRBJ2-1; tentative D call: TRBD2 (6 bases). Per germline, CDR1 LGHDT and CDR2 YNNKEL (reference sequence). This CDR3 has 14 amino acids. The V and J ends lost 6 bases and 4 bases respectively, with 13 bases between them. The DNA for the CDR3 is TGTGCCAGCAGTACTAGCAATACTTACAATGAGCAGTTCTTC. This translates into CASSTSNTYNEQFF.

This sequence joins TRBV7-2 and TRBJ1-1; 7 nucleotides line up with TRBD1. After removal of 5 bases from V and 1 base from J, the junction contained 10 bases not matched to a gene. The V gene's germline CDR1 is SGHTA and CDR2 FQGNSA. There are 16 residues in the CDR3. In DNA, the CDR3 is TGTGCCAGCAGCCCTCGACAGGGTTTTGGGAACACTGAAGCTTTCTTT. Protein: CASSPRQGFGNTEAFF.

This chain uses TRBV7-2 with TRBJ2-7; 11 nucleotides align to TRBD2. Trimming removed 4 bases from V and 0 bases from J; junction bases left unmatched: 14. The germline gives CDR1 SGHTA, CDR2 FQGNSA. The CDR3 runs 19 residues. CDR3 sequence reads: CASSSARSPSGRSSYEQYF. CDR3 in DNA: TGTGCCAGCAGCTCCGCCCGCTCTCCTAGCGGGAGGAGCTCCTACGAGCAGTACTTC.

The chain carries TRBV7-2 and TRBJ1-4; D might be TRBD1 (5 bases). The V gene lost 4 bases and the J gene lost 3 bases, with 18 bases spanning the gap. The CDR3 is 17 amino acids. Germline lookup yields CDR1 SGHTA and CDR2 FQGNSA. CDR3 sequence: CASSSGDHRCSNEKLFF. In DNA form, the CDR3 reads TGTGCCAGCAGCTCGGGCGACCACAGGTGCTCTAATGAAAAACTGTTTTTT.